This T cell receptor beta chain was documented in a study of beta chain features in type 1 diabetes. Expressed TCRB transcripts got sequenced, as all isolated RNA was reverse transcribed. Sequencing of naive, central memory and regulatory T cell samples gave an average of roughly 4 million reads. The protocol was immunoSEQ multiplex PCR, while the TCRdb copy is restricted to in-frame clones and leaves out a portion. Among hundreds of thousands of clones listed, roughly 13% were seen once. Remarks on this clone: The target antigen is unknown.

The CDR3 contains 16 residues. The germline gives CDR1 MGHRA, CDR2 YSYEKL. Between the trimmed V and J ends, which lost 4 bases and 0 bases, there was a span of 16 bases. Study-wide results and caveats: In the patient group, naive, central memory and Treg TCRB repertoires seemed more alike than in the healthy donor group. Among patients with Type 1 diabetes, TCRB CDR3s were moderately but significantly shorter in every one of the four CD4+ subsets.

Sorted CD4+ subsets: naive, central memory, regulatory, stem cell-like memory (CD45RO/CCR7/CD25/CD127/CD95/CD27 panel). V usage is TRBV4-1 and J usage is TRBJ2-7; the D gene could be TRBD1 or TRBD2 (5 bases each). The sequenced sample was naive CD4+ T cells from blood. The sequence was collected from a man aged 18 to 30 with type 1 diabetes. The CDR3 DNA reads as TGCGCCAGCAGCCGAAAGACGGACGGGACCTCCTACGAGCAGTACTTC. Protein sequence: CASSRKTDGTSYEQYF.